The 3 T cell receptor beta chains listed next were all sequenced from one sample in a study of T cells in Graves' hyperthyroidism and ophthalmopathy. It was RNA transcripts that yielded the amplified TCR beta CDR3 regions. A first-round RT-PCR of the TCR CDR3 used the HTBI primer set. One entry per CDR3 protein, called by TCRdb with MiXCR from the multiplex PCR reads. The sample lists about 550,000 distinct CDR3 sequences, roughly 20% seen once, with around 27% in the top ten. Sequenced input: blood. The receptor source for this set is a man between 18 and 35 years old with Graves' hyperthyroidism.

This clonotype was seen repeatedly, ten times or more. The chain links TRBV7-2 to TRBJ2-4; maybe TRBD1 (5 bases). Germline assignment: CDR1 SGHTA and CDR2 FQGNSA. The CDR3 spans 15 residues. Trimming removed 5 bases from V and 6 bases from J, with 17 bases in between. CDR3 DNA: TGTGCCAGCAGCCTCGACAGTACGCGGACAAACATTCAGTACTTC. Its protein product is CASSLDSTRTNIQYF.

There are a few counts of this clonotype. The chain employs TRBV7-2 and TRBJ2-7; 7 bases are a match to TRBD1. The CDR3 contains 15 residues. The germline V gene has CDR1 SGHTA and CDR2 FQGNSA. With V trimmed by 5 bases and J by 0 bases, 7 bases remained unmatched. CDR3 residues: CASSPERDSSYEQYF. CDR3 coding DNA: TGTGCCAGCAGCCCCGAACGGGACAGCTCCTACGAGCAGTACTTC.

This clonotype appeared many times. The chain uses TRBV2 and TRBJ1-1; a possible D gene is TRBD1 (5 bases). V lost 9 bases, J lost 3 bases, and 14 bases lay in between. The CDR3 runs to 13 residues. CDR1 is SNHLY, CDR2 FYNNEI, per germline. This chain's CDR3 is CARGRDVYTEAFF. The CDR3 nucleotides are TGTGCCAGGGGACGGGACGTCTACACTGAAGCTTTCTTT.